Listed below are T cell receptor beta chains from one sample, sequenced in a study of shared clonotypes between healthy human individuals. Generated by immunoSEQ multiplex PCR, the TCRdb table keeps only in-frame clones and is missing some. The profile shows roughly 2.1 million clones, about 93% of them singletons. Sequenced sample: naive CD8+ T cells from PBMCs. Source of these receptors: a man between 18 and 29 years old in good health. Some clones in this sample may be carry-over from other donors' samples. CDR3s include the opening cysteine and the closing phenylalanine or tryptophan. The order of the fields is D gene, J gene, V gene, clone size, CDR3 protein, CDR3 DNA. The D gene is left open where the match is weak. For some rows the clone size is stated as once, few or many, or as a class when expanded; others skip it.

D: -; J: TRBJ1-2; V: TRBV5-1; size: -; CDR3: CASSVNQGFYGYTF; DNA: TGCGCCAGCAGCGTCAACCAGGGATTCTATGGCTACACCTTC
D: TRBD1; J: TRBJ1-2; V: TRBV9; size: -; CDR3: CASSVTGGPNYGYTF; DNA: TGTGCCAGCAGCGTTACAGGGGGACCTAACTATGGCTACACCTTC
D: -; J: TRBJ2-3; V: TRBV13; size: once; CDR3: CASSLGSDNTQYF; DNA: TGTGCCAGCAGCTTAGGTTCAGACAATACGCAGTATTTT
D: -; J: TRBJ1-5; V: TRBV19; size: -; CDR3: CASSIDAGLVNQPQHF; DNA: TGTGCCAGTAGTATAGATGCAGGGTTGGTCAATCAGCCCCAGCATTTT
D: -; J: TRBJ1-2; V: TRBV5-4; size: once; CDR3: CASSLERRAVYTF; DNA: TGTGCCAGCAGCCTAGAAAGGCGGGCAGTCTACACCTTC
D: -; J: TRBJ2-1; V: TRBV20-1; size: -; CDR3: CSALLLREQFF; DNA: TGCAGTGCTCTCCTCTTGCGTGAGCAGTTCTTC
D: -; J: TRBJ2-7; V: TRBV11-3; size: -; CDR3: CASSPRGFHEQYF; DNA: TGTGCCAGCAGCCCCCGGGGGTTCCACGAGCAGTACTTC
D: -; J: TRBJ2-7; V: TRBV4-2; size: -; CDR3: CASSQDPGSELYEQYF; DNA: TGTGCCAGCAGCCAAGATCCCGGATCGGAACTCTACGAGCAGTACTTC
D: -; J: TRBJ2-7; V: TRBV7-3; size: -; CDR3: CASSPLTEQYF; DNA: TGTGCCAGCAGCCCTCTGACTGAGCAGTACTTC
D: -; J: TRBJ1-1; V: TRBV19; size: -; CDR3: CASIGRSSAFF; DNA: TGTGCCAGTATAGGCAGATCGTCAGCTTTCTTT
D: -; J: TRBJ1-2; V: TRBV27; size: few; CDR3: CASSVTGSGQGYTF; DNA: TGTGCCAGCAGCGTCACAGGGAGCGGCCAAGGCTACACCTTC
D: -; J: TRBJ1-2; V: TRBV7-9; size: -; CDR3: CASSLAQGHGYTF; DNA: TGTGCCAGCAGCTTAGCCCAGGGGCATGGCTACACCTTC
D: TRBD1; J: TRBJ2-5; V: TRBV5-5; size: -; CDR3: CASSWSGGATRETQYF; DNA: TGTGCCAGCAGCTGGTCAGGGGGCGCGACTAGGGAGACCCAGTACTTC
D: -; J: TRBJ1-1; V: TRBV25-1; size: -; CDR3: CASSPLQRNTEAFF; DNA: TGTGCCAGCAGCCCCCTGCAAAGGAACACTGAAGCTTTCTTT
D: -; J: TRBJ2-1; V: TRBV4-3; size: once; CDR3: CASSQALALYNEQFF; DNA: TGCGCCAGCAGCCAAGCACTAGCTCTATACAATGAGCAGTTCTTC
D: TRBD1; J: TRBJ2-7; V: TRBV29-1; size: -; CDR3: CSVTTGEDEQYF; DNA: TGCAGCGTCACGACAGGGGAAGACGAGCAGTACTTC
D: TRBD2; J: TRBJ2-1; V: TRBV6-5; size: -; CDR3: CASTQLAGGYNEQFF; DNA: TGTGCCAGCACCCAGCTAGCGGGAGGGTACAATGAGCAGTTCTTC
D: -; J: TRBJ2-2; V: TRBV7-6; size: -; CDR3: CASRLSGPGELFF; DNA: TGTGCCAGCAGGCTCAGCGGTCCCGGGGAGCTGTTTTTT
D: TRBD2; J: TRBJ2-7; V: TRBV11-2; size: -; CDR3: CASSSVGVSGGSYEQYF; DNA: TGTGCCAGCAGCTCCGTGGGGGTAAGCGGGGGCTCCTACGAGCAGTACTTC
D: -; J: TRBJ2-7; V: TRBV11-2; size: -; CDR3: CASSFGGLYEQYF; DNA: TGTGCCAGCAGCTTTGGTGGGCTCTACGAGCAGTACTTC
D: -; J: TRBJ1-4; V: TRBV19; size: -; CDR3: CASSIGTARNEKLFF; DNA: TGTGCCAGTAGTATAGGGACAGCAAGAAATGAAAAACTGTTTTTT
D: TRBD2; J: TRBJ2-1; V: TRBV6-5; size: -; CDR3: CASSSLGEGSNEQFF; DNA: TGTGCCAGCAGTTCCCTTGGGGAGGGGAGCAATGAGCAGTTCTTC
D: -; J: TRBJ2-1; V: TRBV19; size: -; CDR3: CASSDRLGRLPWQFF; DNA: TGTGCCAGTAGTGATCGGTTGGGGCGCCTCCCCTGGCAGTTCTTC
D: TRBD1; J: TRBJ2-6; V: TRBV9; size: -; CDR3: CASSPRDRPPSGANVLTF; DNA: TGTGCCAGCAGCCCGAGGGACAGGCCTCCCTCTGGGGCCAACGTCCTGACTTTC
D: -; J: TRBJ1-1; V: TRBV13; size: -; CDR3: CASSFTAGTNTEAFF; DNA: TGTGCCAGCAGCTTCACTGCCGGGACAAACACTGAAGCTTTCTTT
D: -; J: TRBJ1-4; V: TRBV4-1; size: once; CDR3: CASSQVVSEYEKLFF; DNA: TGCGCCAGCAGCCAAGTGGTGTCAGAGTATGAAAAACTGTTTTTT
D: TRBD1; J: TRBJ2-7; V: TRBV7-2; size: -; CDR3: CASSPPEGQGADEQYF; DNA: TGTGCCAGCAGCCCACCGGAAGGACAGGGGGCGGACGAGCAGTACTTC
D: TRBD1; J: TRBJ1-1; V: TRBV19; size: -; CDR3: CASSFIRGMDTEAFF; DNA: TGTGCCAGTAGTTTCATCAGGGGGATGGACACTGAAGCTTTCTTT
D: TRBD2; J: TRBJ2-7; V: TRBV7-3; size: -; CDR3: CASSLSGLAGSLGPYEQYF; DNA: TGTGCCAGCAGCCTCTCGGGGCTAGCGGGGAGCCTTGGCCCCTACGAGCAGTACTTC
D: -; J: TRBJ2-7; V: TRBV6-6; size: -; CDR3: CASSYGGLISYEQYF; DNA: TGTGCCAGCAGTTACGGGGGGCTGATTTCCTACGAGCAGTACTTC
D: TRBD1; J: TRBJ2-1; V: TRBV14; size: -; CDR3: CASSPGPGGYNEQFF; DNA: TGTGCCAGCAGCCCAGGGCCAGGGGGCTACAATGAGCAGTTCTTC
D: TRBD1; J: TRBJ2-7; V: TRBV6-5; size: -; CDR3: CASRTNRGFYEQYF; DNA: TGTGCCAGCAGAACCAACAGGGGGTTTTACGAGCAGTACTTC
D: -; J: TRBJ2-3; V: TRBV19; size: -; CDR3: CASSIKDFKRESGTDTQYF; DNA: TGTGCCAGTAGTATAAAAGACTTTAAAAGGGAATCAGGCACAGATACGCAGTATTTT
D: -; J: TRBJ2-4; V: TRBV13; size: -; CDR3: CASSSRDGINIQYF; DNA: TGTGCCAGCAGCTCCCGGGACGGAATAAACATTCAGTACTTC
D: -; J: TRBJ2-1; V: TRBV4-2; size: -; CDR3: CASSDTGPDEQFF; DNA: TGTGCCAGCAGTGATACAGGGCCGGATGAGCAGTTCTTC
D: TRBD2; J: TRBJ2-7; V: TRBV28; size: -; CDR3: CASSQAGGPPYEQYF; DNA: TGTGCCAGCAGTCAAGCGGGAGGGCCTCCCTACGAGCAGTACTTC
D: TRBD2; J: TRBJ2-7; V: TRBV27; size: -; CDR3: CASTELASGIGEQYF; DNA: TGTGCCAGCACTGAACTGGCTAGCGGGATCGGCGAGCAGTACTTC
D: TRBD2; J: TRBJ2-2; V: TRBV19; size: -; CDR3: CASQALAGGLGELFF; DNA: TGTGCCAGCCAAGCACTAGCGGGAGGGTTAGGGGAGCTGTTTTTT
D: -; J: TRBJ2-2; V: TRBV9; size: -; CDR3: CASSVARHGANTGELFF; DNA: TGTGCCAGCAGCGTAGCTCGTCACGGAGCTAACACCGGGGAGCTGTTTTTT
D: TRBD2; J: TRBJ2-2; V: TRBV7-2; size: -; CDR3: CASSSLGGRPGELFF; DNA: TGTGCCAGCAGCTCTCTCGGCGGGAGACCCGGGGAGCTGTTTTTT
D: -; J: TRBJ2-1; V: TRBV7-3; size: -; CDR3: CASSFRGVGEQFF; DNA: TGTGCCAGCAGCTTTAGGGGGGTAGGTGAGCAGTTCTTC
D: -; J: TRBJ2-7; V: TRBV9; size: -; CDR3: CASSVVADSSYEQYF; DNA: TGTGCCAGCAGCGTAGTGGCGGACAGCTCCTACGAGCAGTACTTC
D: TRBD1; J: TRBJ1-2; V: TRBV6-1; size: once; CDR3: CASGIGDRRIDGYTF; DNA: TGTGCCAGCGGCATCGGGGACAGGCGAATTGATGGCTACACCTTC
D: -; J: TRBJ2-1; V: TRBV28; size: -; CDR3: CASSSNSPLDYYNEQFF; DNA: TGTGCCAGCAGTTCAAATAGCCCTTTGGATTACTACAATGAGCAGTTCTTC
D: -; J: TRBJ1-5; V: TRBV7-3; size: -; CDR3: CASSFPRDVSNQPQHF; DNA: TGTGCCAGCAGCTTCCCCCGGGACGTAAGCAATCAGCCCCAGCATTTT
D: TRBD2; J: TRBJ2-2; V: TRBV7-9; size: few; CDR3: CASSFVAGGTGELFF; DNA: TGTGCCAGCAGCTTTGTAGCGGGAGGGACCGGGGAGCTGTTTTTT
D: -; J: TRBJ1-2; V: TRBV28; size: -; CDR3: CASSLPGDGYTF; DNA: TGTGCCAGCAGTTTACCAGGGGATGGCTACACCTTC
D: TRBD2; J: TRBJ2-2; V: TRBV7-9; size: -; CDR3: CASGWEGHTGELFF; DNA: TGTGCAAGCGGGTGGGAGGGCCACACCGGGGAGCTGTTTTTT
D: -; J: TRBJ2-7; V: TRBV6-1; size: once; CDR3: CASSEGPGEAYEQYF; DNA: TGTGCCAGCAGTGAAGGTCCCGGGGAAGCCTACGAGCAGTACTTC
D: TRBD1; J: TRBJ1-2; V: TRBV5-1; size: few; CDR3: CASSLDRGYGYTF; DNA: TGCGCCAGCAGCTTGGACAGGGGCTATGGCTACACCTTC
D: TRBD1; J: TRBJ2-7; V: TRBV11-2; size: -; CDR3: CASSLGTGGFYEQYF; DNA: TGTGCCAGCAGCTTAGGGACAGGGGGTTTCTACGAGCAGTACTTC
D: TRBD2; J: TRBJ2-1; V: TRBV4-1; size: -; CDR3: CASQHGGRTISSYNEQFF; DNA: TGCGCCAGCCAACACGGCGGGAGGACCATTAGCTCCTACAATGAGCAGTTCTTC